Listed below are T cell receptor beta chains from one sample, sequenced in a study of blood T cell repertoires in COVID-19. Clones were read by immunoSEQ multiplex PCR, and TCRdb kept only the in-frame ones, dropping some. The sample contains just under 250,000 clones, around 85% of which appear only once. Sequencing was performed on peripheral blood. These receptors were collected from a woman aged 30 to 39 who had recovered from COVID-19. CDR3s include the opening cysteine and the closing phenylalanine or tryptophan. D genes are given only for firm matches. For some rows the clone size is stated as once, few or many, or as a class when expanded; others skip it.

J gene	clone size	D gene	V gene	CDR3 protein	CDR3 DNA
TRBJ2-5	-	-	TRBV6-1	CASSEQGRGEETQYF	TGTGCCAGCAGTGAACAGGGAAGGGGTGAGGAGACCCAGTACTTC
TRBJ2-7	-	TRBD1	TRBV2	CASVTGGEQYF	TGTGCCAGCGTCACAGGGGGCGAGCAGTACTTC
TRBJ2-7	-	-	TRBV6-6	CASSYTGEEFDEQYF	TGTGCCAGCAGTTACACCGGGGAGGAATTCGACGAGCAGTACTTC
TRBJ2-1	-	TRBD2	TRBV2	CAYVGGAGGPTYNEQFF	TGTGCCTACGTAGGGGGAGCGGGGGGACCAACCTACAATGAGCAGTTCTTC
TRBJ2-7	once	-	TRBV18	CASSRDNYEQYF	TGTGCCAGCTCACGGGACAATTACGAGCAGTACTTC
TRBJ1-2	-	TRBD1	TRBV5-4	CASSLAWDRGFRGYTF	TGTGCCAGCAGCTTGGCCTGGGACAGGGGATTTCGTGGCTACACCTTC
TRBJ1-2	-	-	TRBV12-3/TRBV12-4	CASSYGTWGGYTF	TGTGCCAGCAGTTACGGGACATGGGGCGGCTACACCTTC
TRBJ2-1	-	TRBD1	TRBV9	CASSVRSLGQGTYNEQFF	TGTGCCAGCAGCGTCCGTAGCCTTGGACAGGGGACATACAATGAGCAGTTCTTC
TRBJ1-5	-	-	TRBV7-8	CASSLAGDQPQHF	TGTGCCAGCAGCTTAGCCGGGGATCAGCCCCAGCATTTT
TRBJ2-6	once	-	TRBV13	CASSARVTGANVLTF	TGTGCCAGCAGCGCCAGGGTAACTGGGGCCAACGTCCTGACTTTC
TRBJ1-4	-	-	TRBV2	CASRGNNEKLFF	TGTGCCAGCAGGGGCAATAATGAAAAACTGTTTTTT
TRBJ2-5	-	TRBD2	TRBV9	CASSVSGGLETQYF	TGTGCCAGCAGCGTCTCGGGGGGGTTAGAGACCCAGTACTTC
TRBJ2-7	-	TRBD1	TRBV6-6	CASKGTGSLYEQYF	TGTGCCAGCAAAGGGACAGGCTCACTCTACGAGCAGTACTTC
TRBJ1-2	once	-	TRBV2	CASSDPGEGAAYGYTF	TGTGCCAGCAGTGATCCCGGGGAAGGAGCAGCCTATGGCTACACCTTC
TRBJ1-5	-	-	TRBV6-1	CASSESWSGQPQHF	TGTGCCAGCAGTGAAAGTTGGAGTGGCCAGCCCCAGCATTTT
TRBJ2-1	-	TRBD2	TRBV5-1	CASSLAASGGYNEQFF	TGCGCCAGCAGCTTGGCGGCTAGCGGGGGCTACAATGAGCAGTTCTTC
TRBJ1-2	-	-	TRBV5-6	CASSLSILTGSPGGYTF	TGTGCCAGCAGCTTATCTATCCTCACAGGGTCCCCAGGGGGCTACACCTTC
TRBJ2-7	-	-	TRBV6-6	CASSYLVDRTYEQYF	TGTGCCAGCAGTTACCTCGTTGACAGGACCTACGAGCAGTACTTC
TRBJ1-6	-	TRBD1	TRBV28	CASSPPSGTGWSPLHF	TGTGCCAGCAGTCCCCCCTCCGGGACAGGGTGGTCACCCCTCCACTTT
TRBJ1-1	-	TRBD1	TRBV7-9	CASSLPRDRVRNTEAFF	TGTGCCAGCAGCTTACCGCGGGACAGAGTGAGGAACACTGAAGCTTTCTTT
TRBJ2-7	-	TRBD2	TRBV11-2	CASSTPLGTSGGRPYEQYF	TGTGCCAGCAGCACACCCCTCGGGACTAGCGGGGGCCGGCCCTACGAGCAGTACTTC
TRBJ1-2	-	TRBD1	TRBV29-1	CSFSGGPLYGYTF	TGCAGCTTCTCAGGGGGCCCTCTCTATGGCTACACCTTC
TRBJ1-2	-	TRBD1	TRBV7-9	CASSLGGTGTNGYTF	TGTGCCAGCAGCTTAGGCGGGACAGGGACAAATGGCTACACCTTC
TRBJ2-1	-	-	TRBV5-1	CASSGAGDNEQFF	TGCGCCAGCAGCGGAGCAGGGGATAATGAGCAGTTCTTC
TRBJ1-3	once	-	TRBV7-2	CASSLAGGDPPDTIYF	TGTGCCAGCAGCTTAGCGGGGGGGGATCCCCCAGACACCATATATTTT
TRBJ1-1	-	TRBD1	TRBV30	CAWSPKGDRGGTEAFF	TGTGCCTGGAGCCCGAAGGGGGACAGGGGTGGGACTGAAGCTTTCTTT
TRBJ2-5	once	-	TRBV2	CASRQQGTDETQYF	TGTGCCAGCAGGCAACAGGGCACGGATGAGACCCAGTACTTC
TRBJ2-3	-	TRBD2	TRBV5-1	CASSLGRGGLQDTQYF	TGCGCCAGCAGCTTGGGGCGGGGGGGCCTTCAGGATACGCAGTATTTT
TRBJ1-2	-	TRBD1	TRBV7-9	CASSRTLRTGEIQGNGYTF	TGTGCCAGCAGCCGTACGCTACGGACAGGGGAAATACAGGGAAATGGCTACACCTTC
TRBJ1-1	-	TRBD1	TRBV18	CASSPTGQGPGTEAFF	TGTGCCAGCTCACCAACGGGACAGGGGCCAGGCACTGAAGCTTTCTTT
TRBJ2-7	-	-	TRBV30	CACRSGAYEQYF	TGTGCCTGTAGGTCCGGGGCCTACGAGCAGTACTTC
TRBJ2-7	-	-	TRBV29-1	CSDRSNRTYEQYF	TGCAGCGACCGAAGTAACAGGACCTACGAGCAGTACTTC
TRBJ1-1	-	-	TRBV20-1	CSASKNRVNTEAFF	TGCAGTGCTAGTAAGAACAGGGTGAACACTGAAGCTTTCTTT
TRBJ1-4	-	TRBD1	TRBV6-5	CASNDVQGVEKLFF	TGTGCCAGTAATGATGTCCAGGGGGTTGAAAAACTGTTTTTT
TRBJ2-1	-	-	TRBV4-1	CASSRQPGTSGEQFF	TGCGCCAGCAGCCGCCAACCCGGGACTTCAGGGGAGCAGTTCTTC
TRBJ2-2	once	-	TRBV4-1	CASSQVPGGYTGELFF	TGCGCCAGCAGCCAAGTCCCCGGGGGTTACACCGGGGAGCTGTTTTTT
TRBJ1-4	-	TRBD1	TRBV7-2	CASSLYSRGNEKLFF	TGTGCCAGCAGCTTATATTCCAGGGGGAATGAAAAACTGTTTTTT
TRBJ1-2	-	TRBD1	TRBV2	CASLTGVYGYTF	TGTGCCAGCCTTACAGGGGTGTATGGCTACACCTTC
TRBJ1-2	-	-	TRBV9	CASSGDRNYGYTF	TGTGCCAGCAGCGGCGACAGGAACTATGGCTACACCTTC
TRBJ1-2	-	TRBD1	TRBV24-1	CATSGIQGAPYGYTF	TGTGCCACCAGTGGTATACAGGGGGCTCCCTATGGCTACACCTTC
TRBJ1-2	-	-	TRBV4-3	CASSPGNYGYTF	TGCGCCAGCAGCCCCGGTAACTATGGCTACACCTTC
TRBJ2-7	few	TRBD1	TRBV19	CASSRDREPYEQYF	TGTGCCAGTAGCCGGGACAGGGAGCCCTACGAGCAGTACTTC
TRBJ2-2	-	TRBD2	TRBV9	CASSSGTSHPTGELFF	TGTGCCAGCAGCTCAGGGACTAGCCATCCCACCGGGGAGCTGTTTTTT
TRBJ2-7	-	TRBD1	TRBV11-3	CASSLDLRGYRSYEQYF	TGTGCCAGCAGCTTAGACCTCAGGGGGTACCGCTCCTACGAGCAGTACTTC
TRBJ1-2	-	-	TRBV2	CASRTGSHGYTF	TGTGCCAGCAGAACAGGGTCCCATGGCTACACCTTC
TRBJ2-3	-	TRBD2	TRBV27	CASSRLRVGAGGTDTQYF	TGTGCCAGCAGTCGTCTCCGGGTGGGAGCGGGGGGCACAGATACGCAGTATTTT
TRBJ1-1	once	TRBD1	TRBV6-2/TRBV6-3	CASSPRQGITEAFF	TGTGCCAGCAGTCCGAGACAGGGTATCACTGAAGCTTTCTTT
TRBJ1-1	-	-	TRBV7-9	CASSLVSGSNTEAFF	TGTGCCAGCAGCTTAGTATCAGGGTCGAACACTGAAGCTTTCTTT
TRBJ2-4	-	TRBD1	TRBV18	CASSPGQGGANIQYF	TGTGCCAGCTCCCCGGGACAGGGTGGGGCGAACATTCAGTACTTC
TRBJ2-3	-	-	TRBV18	CASSPGKTDTQYF	TGTGCCAGCTCACCGGGCAAAACAGATACGCAGTATTTT
TRBJ2-2	few	-	TRBV18	CASSPTGMNTGELFF	TGTGCCAGCTCACCAACAGGGATGAACACCGGGGAGCTGTTTTTT
TRBJ2-5	-	-	TRBV4-1	CASSPRLTDQETQYF	TGCGCCAGCAGCCCCAGGCTGACAGATCAAGAGACCCAGTACTTC
TRBJ2-7	-	-	TRBV5-5	CASSFFGKAGEQYF	TGTGCCAGCAGCTTTTTCGGCAAAGCGGGCGAGCAGTACTTC
TRBJ2-3	-	-	TRBV5-1	CASSMDLPDTQYF	TGCGCCAGCAGCATGGACTTGCCAGATACGCAGTATTTT
TRBJ2-7	-	-	TRBV2	CASSGSDGLSSYEQYF	TGTGCCAGCAGTGGTAGTGATGGACTGTCATCTTACGAGCAGTACTTC
TRBJ1-1	-	TRBD1	TRBV5-1	CASSLETGLTEAFF	TGCGCCAGCAGCTTGGAGACAGGGCTCACTGAAGCTTTCTTT
TRBJ1-1	once	-	TRBV9	CASSVDPGVRGTEAFF	TGTGCCAGCAGCGTAGATCCAGGGGTTAGGGGCACTGAAGCTTTCTTT
TRBJ2-7	-	TRBD1	TRBV27	CASSSGQLPYEQYF	TGTGCCAGCAGTTCGGGACAGCTCCCCTACGAGCAGTACTTC
TRBJ2-5	-	TRBD2	TRBV5-6	CASSFGAGGLETQYF	TGTGCCAGCAGCTTCGGAGCGGGGGGGTTGGAGACCCAGTACTTC